These 14 T cell receptor beta chains were sequenced from one sample in a study of T cell responses to AZD1222 COVID-19 vaccine. Clones were sequenced by immunoSEQ multiplex PCR, and TCRdb holds only the in-frame ones, with some missing. The sample yields some 130,000 clones, roughly 89% seen once. This material consisted of peripheral blood, taken on day 0 of AZD1222 vaccination. The source is an adult in good health.

This chain links TRBV11-2 with TRBJ2-7, with TRBD1 identical over 9 bases. Germline lookup yields CDR1 SGHAT and CDR2 FQNNGV. V lost 1 base to trimming and J lost 3 bases; unmatched junction nucleotides: 13. This CDR3 has 18 residues. CDR3 DNA: TGTGCCAGCAGCTTAGGCCTAGTATGGGGACAGGGTAACTACGAGCAGTACTTC. The encoded protein is CASSLGLVWGQGNYEQYF. The complete variable domain, with remaining parts taken from reference TRBV11-2 and TRBJ2-7, reads EAGVAQSPRYKIIEKRQSVAFWCNPISGHATLYWYQQILGQGPKLLIQFQNNGVVDDSQLPKDRFSAERLKGVDSTLKIQPAKLEDSAVYLCASSLGLVWGQGNYEQYFGPGTRLTVT.

This clone was recorded once. The genes are TRBV5-1 and TRBJ2-3; the D is unclear. V was shortened by 3 bases and J by 2 bases, with 10 bases between the two germline ends. Per the germline V gene, CDR1 is SGHRS and CDR2 is YFSETQ. The CDR3 is made up of 14 amino acids. CDR3 coding DNA: TGCGCCAGCAGCTCCCGGACCGCCACAGATACGCAGTATTTT. Its protein is CASSSRTATDTQYF.

J is TRBJ1-1 and V is TRBV12-5, with D possibly matching TRBD1 (5 bases). There are 13 residues in the CDR3. The germline CDR1 and CDR2 sequences are LGHNT and FRNRAP. The V end lost 9 bases, the J end lost 0 bases, and 11 bases lay between the germline ends. CDR3 nucleotide sequence: TGTGCTAGCCTGGGGGGTCTGAACACTGAAGCTTTCTTT. Protein product: CASLGGLNTEAFF.

The V gene is TRBV6-1, the J gene TRBJ2-5; D unclear. V lost 2 bases, J lost 5 bases, and 15 bases lay in between. Per germline, CDR1 MNHNS and CDR2 SASEGT. CDR3 size: 15 residues. The CDR3 sequence is CASSETPTFLETQYF. CDR3 nucleotide sequence: TGTGCCAGCAGTGAAACTCCAACTTTTTTGGAGACCCAGTACTTC.

The rearrangement uses TRBV11-3 and TRBJ2-1; 8 positions agree with TRBD2. From germline, CDR1 is SGHNT and CDR2 YENEEA. The CDR3 totals 17 residues. V lost 5 bases to trimming and J lost 2 bases; unmatched junction nucleotides: 11. The CDR3 region has the DNA TGTGCCAGCAGCCCATTCGTACCGGGACTAGCCTACAATGAGCAGTTCTTC. Amino acids: CASSPFVPGLAYNEQFF.

The chain joins TRBV7-9 to TRBJ2-1; possible D gene TRBD1, 5 bases. The CDR3 has 13 residues. Between the trimmed V and J ends, which lost 6 bases and 4 bases, there was a span of 10 bases. CDR1 and CDR2 from the germline V gene are SEHNR and FQNEAQ (reference sequence). The CDR3 DNA is TGTGCCAGCAGTCACAGACAGTACAATGAGCAGTTCTTC. This translates into CASSHRQYNEQFF.

This rearrangement joins TRBV7-9 to TRBJ2-1; the match to TRBD2 covers 7 bases. CDR1 and CDR2 from the germline V gene are SEHNR and FQNEAQ (reference sequence). V trimming: 1 base; J trimming: 5 bases; junction bases outside the gene matches: 8. The CDR3 runs 16 residues. CDR3 nucleotides: TGTGCCAGCAGCTTAGGGCGGTCTAGCGGAAACAATGAGCAGTTCTTC. This gives the protein CASSLGRSSGNNEQFF.

The V and J genes are TRBV5-1 and TRBJ2-7, with TRBD2 identical over 7 bases. There are 15 residues in the CDR3. CDR1 and CDR2 from the germline V gene are SGHRS and YFSETQ. V was clipped by 0 bases and J by 1 base; unmatched bases: 4. The CDR3 here is CASSLGGGGSYEQYF. CDR3 nucleotide sequence: TGCGCCAGCAGCTTGGGCGGGGGAGGATCCTACGAGCAGTACTTC.

The chain couples TRBV28 to TRBJ2-7, with 7 bases identical to TRBD2. V was pared by 5 bases and J by 2 bases, with 3 bases of the junction left unmatched. CDR1 and CDR2 from the germline V gene are MDHEN and SYDVKM. The CDR3 has 13 amino acids. The CDR3 DNA reads as TGTGCCAGCAGTGCCGGGACTACCTACGAGCAGTACTTC. The encoded protein is CASSAGTTYEQYF.

The chain joins TRBV24-1 to TRBJ2-1; TRBD2 matches 10 bases. With 0 bases clipped from V and 1 base from J, the junction kept 5 bases outside the gene matches. This CDR3 is 18 amino acids long. CDR1 is KGHDR, CDR2 SFDVKD, per germline. The CDR3 here is CATSDLQTGLASYNEQFF. The DNA of the CDR3 is TGTGCCACCAGTGATTTGCAAACGGGACTAGCGTCCTACAATGAGCAGTTCTTC.

The chain employs TRBV15 and TRBJ2-5, with D hard to call. CDR1 and CDR2 from the germline V gene are LNHNV and YYDKDF (reference sequence). The CDR3 length is 15 residues. The V and J ends lost 0 bases and 4 bases respectively, with 12 bases between them. The CDR3 loop is CATSREGDFPETQYF. The CDR3, as DNA: TGTGCCACCAGCAGAGAGGGCGACTTCCCAGAGACCCAGTACTTC.

This clone turned up a few times. The rearrangement uses TRBV20-1 and TRBJ2-1; 8 nucleotides line up with TRBD2. V lost 3 bases, J lost 9 bases, and 13 bases stayed unmatched. Germline loops: CDR1 DFQATT, CDR2 SNEGSKA (reference sequence). The CDR3 covers 15 residues. The CDR3 reads CSASRVAGFGGEQFF. The CDR3, as DNA: TGCAGTGCTAGTCGTGTAGCGGGATTCGGGGGTGAGCAGTTCTTC.

The rearrangement joins TRBV24-1 to TRBJ1-1; no clear D. The CDR3 totals 13 residues. Germline-derived CDR1 and CDR2 are KGHDR and SFDVKD. Trimming left V 8 bases short and J 1 base short, with 10 bases between. In DNA, the CDR3 is TGTGCCACCAAAGCTACCTCGAACACTGAAGCTTTCTTT. Translated, it gives CATKATSNTEAFF.

The chain employs TRBV29-1 and TRBJ1-4; perhaps TRBD1 as D (6 bases). V was shortened by 7 bases and J by 7 bases, with 16 bases between the two germline ends. Germline-derived CDR1 and CDR2 are SQVTM and ANQGSEA. This CDR3 has 13 amino acids. DNA for the CDR3: TGCAGCGCAAACGGGGGGGCCCGTGAAAAACTGTTTTTT. It encodes CSANGGAREKLFF.